This TCR beta chain was found in a study of human T cells and chemical hapten exposure. Background on the study: Per-sample variation in TCR yield stemmed mainly from small pooled library volume differences.

TCRdb analysed the RACE reads with MiXCR anew, one entry per CDR3 protein. The data show tens of thousands of distinct CDR3 sequences, 5% to 6.5% seen once. The time point denotes: patch test 3, about 24 weeks after DPC sensitization. Indicated treatment: therapeutic diphenylcyclopropenone sensitization with weekly scalp DPC. There are many counts of this clonotype. The sample consisted of whole blood, taken in connection with sensitization to the hapten diphenylcyclopropenone (DPC). This clonotype was sampled from a man aged 25 to 40 with alopecia areata. Some clones in this sample may be carry-over from other donors' samples.

CDR3 sequence (DNA): TGCAGCCAATTTGGGCCGATGAACACTGAAGCTTTCTTT. Protein product: CSQFGPMNTEAFF. The chain is built from TRBV20-1 and TRBJ1-1; unclear D gene. The CDR3 runs to 13 residues. CDR1 is DFQATT and CDR2 is SNEGSKA in the germline V gene (reference sequence).